These 11 T cell receptor beta chains originate from one sample sequenced in a study of beta chain features in type 1 diabetes. Every bit of the isolated RNA underwent reverse transcription, so sequencing read expressed TCRB transcripts. Produced via immunoSEQ multiplex PCR; TCRdb's table is partial and in-frame only. The sample holds hundreds of thousands of clones, about 14% seen once. The sequenced material came from naive CD4+ T cells from blood. These receptors came from a man younger than 45 in good health.

The table lists this clone with a few counts. The J gene is TRBJ2-1, the V gene TRBV19, with 8 bases matching TRBD1. Losses at the gene ends were 7 bases for V and 10 bases for J; bases not matched to a gene: 6. The CDR3 runs 12 residues. Germline CDR1 reads LNHDA; CDR2 reads SQIVND (reference sequence). Here the CDR3 DNA reads TGTGCCAGTAACGGACAGGGAACGGAGCAGTTCTTC. Translating gives CASNGQGTEQFF.

In this sample, this clone turned up a few times. The chain employs TRBV21-1 and TRBJ2-1; the D call of TRBD1 is as the table states it, not checked on the DNA. TRBV21-1 is a listed pseudogene. The CDR3 covers 15 residues. The CDR3 region has the DNA TGTGCCAGCAGACCTTCGGGACAGGACAACAATGAGCAGTTCTTC. Residues: CASRPSGQDNNEQFF.

The chain carries TRBV6-5 and TRBJ2-7; no firm D call. From germline, CDR1 is MNHEY and CDR2 SVGAGI. Trimming shortened V by 6 bases and J by 0 bases, and 3 bases separated the two germline ends. The CDR3 runs 11 residues. CDR3 sequence: CASRNSYEQYV. The CDR3 DNA follows: TGTGCCAGCAGAAACTCCTACGAGCAGTACGTC.

This rearrangement joins TRBV19 to TRBJ2-1; D remains ambiguous. CDR1 and CDR2 (germline): LNHDA, SQIVND (reference sequence). V was clipped by 4 bases and J by 0 bases, with 7 bases between them. This CDR3 contains 14 residues. CDR3 DNA sequence: TGTGCCAGTAGTAAGGGCTTCTCCTACAATGAGCAGTTCTTC. It encodes CASSKGFSYNEQFF. The full variable domain, rest sourced from reference TRBV19 and TRBJ2-1, is DGGITQSPKYLFRKEGQNVTLSCEQNLNHDAMYWYRQDPGQGLRLIYYSQIVNDFQKGDIAEGYSVSREKKESFPLTVTSAQKNPTAFYLCASSKGFSYNEQFFGPGTRLTVL.

V gene TRBV28 combines with J gene TRBJ2-5; D possibly corresponds to TRBD1 (5 bases). The CDR3 totals 14 residues. V gave up 3 bases and J gave up 0 bases, with 8 bases separating them. Germline loops: CDR1 MDHEN, CDR2 SYDVKM. CDR3: CASSLPGNQETQYF. The CDR3 nucleotides read TGTGCCAGCAGTTTGCCAGGGAACCAAGAGACCCAGTACTTC.

The genes are TRBV7-2 and TRBJ2-5, with a possible D match to TRBD2 (5 bases). V lost 5 bases and J 0 bases, leaving 13 bases between the germline ends. The CDR3 contains 15 residues. CDR1 SGHTA and CDR2 FQGNSA come from the germline V gene. The CDR3 loop reads CASSPLGLDQETQYF. The CDR3 region has the DNA TGTGCCAGCAGCCCACTCGGACTGGACCAAGAGACCCAGTACTTC.

Points on this clone: Distinct nucleotide sequences in the sample also encode this CDR3. V is TRBV4-3 and J is TRBJ2-5; weak D call: TRBD2 (5 bases). Trimming pared 0 bases from V and 5 bases from J, leaving 7 bases between. CDR3 length equals 13 residues. CDR1 is LGHNA, CDR2 YSLEER, per germline. In DNA form, the CDR3 reads TGCGCCAGCAGCCAAGATTCGGGGGAGACCCAGTACTTC. This translates into CASSQDSGETQYF.

V and J are TRBV11-2 and TRBJ2-7, with D possibly being TRBD2 (5 bases). The CDR3 consists of 15 residues. Germline V gene lookup returns CDR1 SGHAT and CDR2 FQNNGV. The germline V and J ends were trimmed by 4 bases and 3 bases, with 16 bases remaining between them. Written as DNA, the CDR3 is TGTGCCAGCAGCTCTATAATAGGACGGGGCTACGAGCAGTACTTC. It is translated as CASSSIIGRGYEQYF.

CDR3 sequence reads: CASSQVLGQPQHF. CDR3 DNA: TGCGCCAGCAGCCAAGTCCTCGGTCAGCCCCAGCATTTT. The V gene is TRBV4-1, the J gene TRBJ1-5; D is undetermined. Germline V gene data show CDR1 as MGHRA and CDR2 as YSYEKL. The germline V and J ends were trimmed by 1 base and 6 bases, with 7 bases remaining between them. The CDR3 totals 13 residues.

This clone was seen only a few times. The chain employs TRBV7-2 and TRBJ1-6; D may be TRBD1 (5 bases). This CDR3 spans 14 amino acids. V gave up 0 bases and J gave up 9 bases, with 9 bases separating them. CDR1 and CDR2 (germline): SGHTA, FQGNSA. The CDR3 DNA reads as TGTGCCAGCAGCTTAGCGTATCAGGGTTCACCCCTCCACTTT. Its protein is CASSLAYQGSPLHF. Complete variable domain (other parts from reference TRBV7-2 and TRBJ1-6): GAGVSQSPSNKVTEKGKDVELRCDPISGHTALYWYRQSLGQGLEFLIYFQGNSAPDKSGLPSDRFSAERTGGSVSTLTIQRTQQEDSAVYLCASSLAYQGSPLHFGNGTRLTVT.

The V call is TRBV4-1, the J call TRBJ2-3; 7 positions match TRBD2. The CDR3 is 18 residues long. The trim removed 2 bases at V and 3 bases at J, leaving 14 bases unmatched. The V gene's germline CDR1 is MGHRA and CDR2 YSYEKL. CDR3 sequence (DNA): TGCGCCAGCAGCCAACGCCGTCAGCGGGGATCGAGGACAGATACGCAGTATTTT. Translated, it gives CASSQRRQRGSRTDTQYF.